This T cell receptor (beta chain) is from a study of blood T cell repertoires in COVID-19. Study details: Samples of COVID-19 (acute and convalescent) were obtained from the United States, Italy and Spain.

Measured with immunoSEQ multiplex PCR; TCRdb has only the in-frame clones, and not every one. The sample carries almost 100,000 clones, approximately 89% recorded once. Germline-derived CDR1 and CDR2 are MNHNS and SASEGT. Trimming took 3 bases from V and 3 from J; bases not matched to a gene: 8. The CDR3 is made up of 15 amino acids. The TCR was taken from a man between 45 and 60 years old with acute or convalescent COVID-19. The rearrangement uses TRBV6-1 and TRBJ2-7; 7 bases agree with TRBD2. Sequencing was carried out using peripheral blood. CDR3 sequence: CASSEPASGHYEQYF. CDR3 DNA: TGTGCCAGCAGTGAGCCCGCTAGCGGACACTACGAGCAGTACTTC.